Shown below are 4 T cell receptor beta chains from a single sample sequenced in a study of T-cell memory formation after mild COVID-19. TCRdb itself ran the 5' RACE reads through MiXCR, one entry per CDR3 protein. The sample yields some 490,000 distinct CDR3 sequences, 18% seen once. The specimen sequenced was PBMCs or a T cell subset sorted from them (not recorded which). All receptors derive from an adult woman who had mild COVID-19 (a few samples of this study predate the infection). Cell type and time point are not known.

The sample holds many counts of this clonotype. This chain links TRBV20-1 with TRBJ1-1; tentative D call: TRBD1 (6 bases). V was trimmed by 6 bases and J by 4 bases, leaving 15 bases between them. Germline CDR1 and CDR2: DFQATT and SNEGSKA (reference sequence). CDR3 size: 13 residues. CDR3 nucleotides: TGCAGTGCGGGGGGACAACGGAGCACTGAAGCTTTCTTT. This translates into CSAGGQRSTEAFF.

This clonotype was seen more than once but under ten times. The chain's CDR3 is CASSLAGGLNTEAFF. In DNA, the CDR3 is TGTGCCAGCAGCTTGGCAGGGGGCCTGAACACTGAAGCTTTCTTT. The chain employs TRBV5-6 and TRBJ1-1; 8 nucleotides line up with TRBD1. CDR1 and CDR2 (germline): SGHDT, YYEEEE. The V and J ends lost 0 bases and 0 bases, in that order; junction bases with no gene match: 1. The CDR3 is 15 residues long.

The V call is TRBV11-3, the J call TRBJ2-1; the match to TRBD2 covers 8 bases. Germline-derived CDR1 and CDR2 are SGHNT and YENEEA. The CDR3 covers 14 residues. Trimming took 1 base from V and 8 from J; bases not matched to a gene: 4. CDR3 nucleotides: TGTGCCAGCAGCTTAGGGGGGACTAGTCATGAGCAGTTCTTC. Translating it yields CASSLGGTSHEQFF.

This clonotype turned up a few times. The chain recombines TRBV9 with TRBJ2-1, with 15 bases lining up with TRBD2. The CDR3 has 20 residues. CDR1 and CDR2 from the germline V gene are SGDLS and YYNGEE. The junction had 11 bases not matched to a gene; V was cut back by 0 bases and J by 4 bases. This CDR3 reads CASSVEGLAGGRPSYNEQFF. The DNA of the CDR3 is TGTGCCAGCAGCGTAGAGGGACTAGCGGGGGGCCGACCGTCTTACAATGAGCAGTTCTTC.